This TCR beta chain derives from a study of blood T cell repertoires in COVID-19. Overall study: Acute and convalescent COVID-19 specimens originated in the United States, Italy and Spain. PBMCs, B-cell-depleted T cells, or T cells were the source of the cDNA or gDNA that made up the material.

Recruits, aged about 18 to 100 years, lived in some 25 US areas. In the study's own analysis: Amplification of reference gene primers was used by the study to estimate nucleated cell counts. The table came from immunoSEQ multiplex PCR; TCRdb's copy has only in-frame clones and leaves some out. V and J calls and clone size are as listed in that table; D and trimming were resolved from the DNA. The sample consists of 240,000 or so clones, approximately 83% of them appearing once. Sequences were obtained from PBMCs or T cells enriched from blood (not recorded which). The sequence was obtained from a woman aged 40 to 50 with acute COVID-19.

The CDR3 nucleotides are TGTGCCAGCAGCTGGGGCGGGAGAGGCTACAATGAGCAGTTCTTC. It codes for CASSWGGRGYNEQFF. The chain links TRBV7-9 to TRBJ2-1; 7 bases agree with TRBD2. V lost 4 bases to trimming and J lost 3 bases; unmatched junction nucleotides: 6. The CDR3 has 15 amino acids. Germline-derived CDR1 and CDR2 are SEHNR and FQNEAQ (reference sequence).